This T cell receptor (beta chain) derives from a study of healthy donors' naive CD4 and CD8 T cells. Note on this clonotype: What it binds is not known.

Each TCR library used 400 to 600 ng of total RNA and a linear amplification protocol. TCRdb re-called the reads through MiXCR, storing one row per CDR3 protein. The sample yields around 180,000 distinct CDR3 sequences, about 70% seen once. Whole-study results and caveats: Positive CDR3 charge linked to CD4+ cells, negative to CD8+ cells.

Trimming at V came to 0 bases and at J to 8 bases, leaving 14 bases not matched to a gene. The CDR3 has 17 amino acids. Germline CDR1 MNHEY, CDR2 SVGAGI. The source is a pool of human donors in good health; the sample pools cells from several healthy donors. The rearrangement links TRBV6-5 to TRBJ1-2, with 8 bases lining up with TRBD1. The sequenced sample consisted of naive CD4+ and CD8+ T cells sorted from blood, pooled from several donors. DNA for the CDR3: TGTGCCAGCAGTTACTCGACAGGGGTTGGAATCGTGAGCGGCTACACCTTC. It specifies CASSYSTGVGIVSGYTF.